The 13 T cell receptor beta chains reported below all come from one sample, sequenced in a study of CD8+CD57+ T cells in acquired aplastic anemia. Patients chosen for sequencing had shown CD8+CD57+ cell expansion by flow cytometry. According to the study, genomic DNA was the template for TCR beta VDJ and CDR3 profiling. Using its own MiXCR run on the reads, TCRdb lists one record per CDR3 protein. This table has 150,000 to 200,000 distinct CDR3 sequences, over 40% appearing once. Sequencing was done on a sample of sorted CD4+, CD8+, or CD8+CD57+ T cells (not recorded which) from PBMCs. These receptors came from a human donor with aplastic anemia.

About this clonotype itself: Being one base from a much bigger clone, this may be a read error. The chain links TRBV19 to TRBJ1-6; weak D call: TRBD1 (5 bases). CDR1 LNHDA and CDR2 SQIVND come from the germline V gene (reference sequence). The CDR3 covers 14 residues. For the CDR3, the DNA is TGTGTCAGTAGTATCCGGGACGGGAATTCACCCCTCCGCTTT. Translation: CVSSIRDGNSPLRF.

The chain employs TRBV10-3 and TRBJ1-1, with D possibly matching TRBD1 (5 bases). V shed 2 bases and J shed 2 bases, with 12 bases lying between them. Germline V lookup: CDR1 ENHRY, CDR2 SYGVKD. The CDR3 length is 15 residues. The CDR3 spells CAISESRGANTEAFF. CDR3 sequence (DNA): TGTGCCATCAGTGAGAGTAGGGGCGCCAACACTGAAGCTTTCTTT.

This clonotype was seen a handful of times. The chain carries TRBV7-9 and TRBJ2-7; 9 bases align to TRBD2. Germline loops: CDR1 SEHNR, CDR2 FQNEAQ (reference sequence). J gave up 9 bases and V 1 base, and 7 bases lay outside the gene matches. This CDR3 comprises 14 residues. The CDR3 here is CASSLGLADLGQYF. In nucleotides, the CDR3 is TGTGCCAGCAGCTTAGGACTAGCGGACCTGGGGCAGTACTTC.

This rearrangement joins TRBV20-1 to TRBJ2-5; a possible D gene is TRBD1 (5 bases). From germline, CDR1 is DFQATT and CDR2 SNEGSKA (reference sequence). The V end was cut by 6 bases, the J end by 2 bases, with 10 bases between. CDR3 size: 12 residues. The CDR3: CSARVLQETQYF. The CDR3 DNA is TGCAGTGCCAGGGTCTTACAAGAGACCCAGTACTTC.

The chain couples TRBV7-6 to TRBJ2-1; 9 nucleotides align to TRBD2. The CDR3 totals 16 residues. Unmatched junction bases numbered 8, after V lost 1 base and J lost 7 bases. The V gene's germline CDR1 is SGHVS and CDR2 FNYEAQ. The CDR3 protein is CASSLGVLAGVNEQFF. The CDR3 DNA is TGTGCCAGCAGCTTAGGGGTATTAGCGGGAGTTAATGAGCAGTTCTTC.

In this sample, this clonotype turned up many times. The chain couples TRBV19 to TRBJ1-5; D remains unclear. Germline assignment: CDR1 LNHDA and CDR2 SQIVND (reference sequence). The germline V and J ends were trimmed by 7 bases and 1 base, with 11 bases remaining between them. CDR3 length: 14 residues. DNA of the CDR3: TGTGCCAGTAAAATCCCCGGAAGCAATCAGCCCCAGCATTTT. Translated: CASKIPGSNQPQHF.

The rearrangement joins TRBV25-1 to TRBJ2-5; D perhaps matches TRBD2 (5 bases). V was cut by 6 bases and J by 11 bases, with 25 bases left in between. CDR1 and CDR2 (germline): MGHDK, SYGVNS. The CDR3 is made up of 15 amino acids. CDR3 in DNA: TGTGCCAGCAGCGCCGTGGGGAGCCTCCAAGAGATTCAGTACTTC. Translating gives CASSAVGSLQEIQYF.

Only a few counts were recorded for this clonotype. CDR3 amino acids: CASSQEGGAPRPQHF. The CDR3 region has the DNA TGTGCCAGCAGCCAAGAGGGGGGGGCGCCTCGGCCCCAGCATTTT. This chain connects TRBV3-1 to TRBJ1-5; a weak D match, TRBD1 (6 bases). The V gene lost 0 bases and the J gene lost 9 bases, with 15 bases spanning the gap. CDR1 and CDR2 from the germline V gene are LGHDT and YNNKEL (reference sequence). The CDR3 sequence is 15 residues long.

This clonotype was detected only once. This sequence joins TRBV24-1 and TRBJ2-3, with TRBD2 matching over 11 bases. Germline CDR1 KGHDR, CDR2 SFDVKD. The junction had 4 bases not matched to a gene; V was cut back by 10 bases and J by 5 bases. The CDR3 runs 13 residues. Here the CDR3 DNA reads TGTGCCACAACTAGCGGGGGTGGAGATACGCAGTATTTT. Translation: CATTSGGGDTQYF.

V and J are TRBV24-1 and TRBJ2-3, with D perhaps matching TRBD1 or TRBD2 (5 bases each). Trimming cost V 1 base and J 13 bases, with 11 bases left between them. The CDR3 is 12 amino acids. The germline gives CDR1 KGHDR, CDR2 SFDVKD. CDR3 coding DNA: TGTGCCACCAGTGATTTATGGGGGAGCAAGTATTTT. Its translation is CATSDLWGSKYF.

At least ten counts were recorded for this clonotype. This chain uses TRBV9 with TRBJ2-3, with 8 bases aligning to TRBD1. The CDR3 has 13 amino acids. Trimming at V came to 6 bases and at J to 4 bases, leaving 4 bases not matched to a gene. CDR1 SGDLS and CDR2 YYNGEE come from the germline V gene. CDR3 bases: TGTGCCAGCAACTCACAGGGGGCAGATACGCAGTATTTT. It translates to CASNSQGADTQYF.

About this clonotype itself: Compared with germline, one end of the junction differs, possibly owing to a read error. This rearrangement joins TRBV20-1 to TRBJ2-7; tentative D call: TRBD2 (6 bases). The germline CDR1 and CDR2 sequences are DFQATT and SNEGSKA (reference sequence). The CDR3 runs to 15 residues. CDR3 loop: CGARGRGPMAYEQYF. Here the CDR3 DNA reads TGCGGTGCTAGAGGGCGGGGACCGATGGCCTACGAGCAGTACTTC.

The chain employs TRBV20-1 and TRBJ2-7; 9 bases fit TRBD1. Germline V gene data show CDR1 as DFQATT and CDR2 as SNEGSKA (reference sequence). J gave up 5 bases and V 3 bases, and 8 bases lay outside the gene matches. This CDR3 has 14 residues. CDR3 sequence: CSASFRTGAHEQYF. DNA of the CDR3: TGCAGTGCTAGCTTCAGGACAGGGGCCCACGAGCAGTACTTC.